The source of this TCR beta chain is a study of T cell repertoires in cytomegalovirus infection. Study summary: Both recently identified HLA-C-restricted and well-studied HLA-B-restricted CMV epitopes were used in the study. The public TCR beta signatures pointed to both CMV infection and matching HLA type. Regarding the study as a whole: There were carriers of CMV plus the relevant HLA, and cumulative public TCR beta family frequency identified them. What dominated the ex vivo response were HLA-C-restricted CMV-specific TCR beta clonotypes.

This clonotype was counted between two and nine times. Its antigen is not identified. TCRdb redid the calling of the reads with MiXCR, one entry per CDR3 protein. The sample includes approximately 910,000 distinct CDR3 sequences, 25% to 40% of them seen just once. This CDR3 spans 13 amino acids. With 7 bases removed from V and 3 bases from J, the gap between germline ends came to 12 bases. Germline lookup yields CDR1 LNHDA and CDR2 SQIVND (reference sequence). This specimen was cultured CD8+ T cells from PBMCs, taken from culture after CMV antigen stimulation. The chain combines TRBV19 with TRBJ1-2; tentatively, D is TRBD1 (6 bases). The TCR originated in a human donor in good health (CMV status not recorded). Some clones in this sample may be carry-over from other donors' samples. The CDR3 loop reads CASNPGTHYGYTF. In DNA, the CDR3 is TGTGCCAGTAATCCCGGGACACACTATGGCTACACCTTC. Full variable domain (rest looked up from reference TRBV19 and TRBJ1-2): DGGITQSPKYLFRKEGQNVTLSCEQNLNHDAMYWYRQDPGQGLRLIYYSQIVNDFQKGDIAEGYSVSREKKESFPLTVTSAQKNPTAFYLCASNPGTHYGYTFGSGTRLTVV.